This T cell receptor beta chain was observed in a study of T cell responses to AZD1222 COVID-19 vaccine. Points from the study as a whole: Most donors were white British, females outnumbered males, and clonal diversity was possibly underestimated.

Regarding this clone: Its antigen is unknown.

Sequencing used immunoSEQ multiplex PCR; TCRdb keeps in-frame clones, though not all of them. The table includes 150,000 or so clones, roughly nine tenths detected once. CDR3 length equals 18 residues. The V end lost 0 bases, the J end lost 6 bases, and 21 bases lay between the germline ends. The germline gives CDR1 LNHDA, CDR2 SQIVND (reference sequence). The sample here was peripheral blood, taken on day 0 of MenACWY control vaccination. The genes are TRBV19 and TRBJ1-5; maybe TRBD1 (6 bases). This TCR was sampled from an adult in good health. CDR3 loop: CASSIEFAGARISQPQHF. CDR3 coding DNA: TGTGCCAGTAGTATAGAGTTCGCGGGGGCGCGTATTAGTCAGCCCCAGCATTTT.